These 11 T cell receptor beta chains were sequenced from one sample in a study of B cell selection in AIRE deficiency. The method was immunoSEQ multiplex PCR; TCRdb's version includes in-frame clones alone and lacks a portion of them. Altogether tens of thousands of clones are present, approximately 92% being singletons, with the ten largest covering around 1.2%. Sorted regulatory T cells were CD4-positive, CD25-high and CD127-low or negative. The sample comprised CD4+CD25+ Tregs sorted from PBMCs. The receptors shown here come from a human donor in good health.

This chain joins TRBV6-6 and TRBJ2-7, with 7 bases identical to TRBD2. Germline V lookup: CDR1 MNHNY, CDR2 SVGAGI (reference sequence). This CDR3 contains 14 residues. The V gene end was trimmed by 0 bases and the J gene end by 4 bases; junction bases not matched to a gene: 3. CDR3 DNA: TGTGCCAGCAGTTACTCAGGGGAGGGGTACGAGCAGTACTTC. This encodes CASSYSGEGYEQYF.

The chain couples TRBV19 to TRBJ2-7; 7 bases match TRBD1. Germline V gives CDR1 LNHDA, CDR2 SQIVND (reference sequence). V shed 4 bases and J 3 bases; nucleotides not matched to a gene: 6. The CDR3 has 14 residues. The CDR3 is CASSRTGRGYEQYF. Written as DNA, the CDR3 is TGTGCCAGTAGTAGGACAGGAAGGGGCTACGAGCAGTACTTC.

The rearrangement joins TRBV14 to TRBJ2-2; 10 bases align to TRBD1. The length of the CDR3 is 18 residues. V trimming: 2 bases; J trimming: 3 bases; junction bases outside the gene matches: 9. The germline V gene encodes CDR1 SGHDN and CDR2 FVKESK. CDR3 amino acids: CASSQFRDRGSYTGELFF. CDR3 nucleotide sequence: TGTGCCAGCAGCCAATTCCGGGACAGGGGTTCTTACACCGGGGAGCTGTTTTTT.

The rearrangement uses TRBV7-2 and TRBJ1-5, with 9 positions matching TRBD1. The CDR3 contains 14 residues. Germline CDR1 SGHTA, CDR2 FQGNSA. The V and J ends lost 4 bases and 5 bases, in that order; junction bases with no gene match: 3. The DNA of the CDR3 is TGTGCCAGCAGCTCCGGGACAGGGCATCAGCCCCAGCATTTT. Its translation: CASSSGTGHQPQHF.

The chain recombines TRBV5-1 with TRBJ1-4; 9 bases map to TRBD1. V was clipped by 4 bases and J by 4 bases; unmatched bases: 17. The CDR3 is 19 amino acids. Germline assignment: CDR1 SGHRS and CDR2 YFSETQ. The CDR3 DNA sequence: TGCGCCAGCAGCCCCATGGGACAGGGCCTCCAGAGGGATAATGAAAAACTGTTTTTT. Amino acids: CASSPMGQGLQRDNEKLFF.

This CDR3 is CASSWNLHWHHQPQHF. The CDR3 nucleotides are TGTGCCAGCAGCTGGAATTTACATTGGCATCATCAGCCCCAGCATTTT. V gene TRBV21-1 combines with J gene TRBJ1-5. TRBV21-1 is noted as a pseudogene. The CDR3 consists of 16 residues.

The chain combines TRBV7-2 with TRBJ1-1; no firm D call. The CDR3 length is 13 residues. Between the trimmed V and J ends, which lost 3 bases and 5 bases, there was a span of 10 bases. Germline V CDR1 and CDR2: SGHTA, FQGNSA. This chain's CDR3 is CASSFGGRTEAFF. For the CDR3, the DNA is TGTGCCAGCAGCTTTGGAGGGAGGACTGAAGCTTTCTTT.

The chain recombines TRBV5-6 with TRBJ2-5, with D possibly matching TRBD1 (5 bases). CDR1 is SGHDT and CDR2 is YYEEEE in the germline V gene. The ends were cut back, 3 bases at V and 4 bases at J, with 10 bases in the middle. This CDR3 is 13 amino acids long. The CDR3 sequence is CASSSGIRETQYF. The CDR3 DNA is TGTGCCAGCAGCTCAGGGATAAGAGAGACCCAGTACTTC.

The J gene is TRBJ2-3, the V gene TRBV2; TRBD2 matches at 14 bases. CDR3 size: 16 residues. V lost 6 bases, J lost 0 bases, and 2 bases stayed unmatched. Germline V gives CDR1 SNHLY, CDR2 FYNNEI. The CDR3 coding sequence is TGTGCCAGCAGGGGACTAGCGGGGGAAAGCACAGATACGCAGTATTTT. It translates to CASRGLAGESTDTQYF.

The sample holds a few counts of this clone. This chain links TRBV5-1 with TRBJ2-7; no reliable D call. The ends were cut back, 2 bases at V and 0 bases at J, with 9 bases in the middle. Germline CDR1 reads SGHRS; CDR2 reads YFSETQ. The CDR3 loop spans 14 amino acids. The CDR3, as DNA: TGCGCCAGCAGCTTCGGGCCGAGCTCCTACGAGCAGTACTTC. Its protein is CASSFGPSSYEQYF.

The chain has TRBV25-1 and TRBJ1-1, with D perhaps TRBD1 (6 bases). The length of the CDR3 is 12 residues. Looked up from germline, CDR1 is MGHDK and CDR2 is SYGVNS. CDR3 region: CDRTATGTEAFF. The CDR3 region has the DNA TGTGACCGGACAGCCACGGGCACTGAAGCTTTCTTT. Together with reference TRBV25-1 and TRBJ1-1, the CDR3 gives the full variable domain: EADIYQTPRYLVIGTGKKITLECSQTMGHDKMYWYQQDPGMELHLIHYSYGVNSTEKGDLSSESTVSRIRTEHFPLTLESARPSHTSQYLCDRTATGTEAFFGQGTRLTVV.